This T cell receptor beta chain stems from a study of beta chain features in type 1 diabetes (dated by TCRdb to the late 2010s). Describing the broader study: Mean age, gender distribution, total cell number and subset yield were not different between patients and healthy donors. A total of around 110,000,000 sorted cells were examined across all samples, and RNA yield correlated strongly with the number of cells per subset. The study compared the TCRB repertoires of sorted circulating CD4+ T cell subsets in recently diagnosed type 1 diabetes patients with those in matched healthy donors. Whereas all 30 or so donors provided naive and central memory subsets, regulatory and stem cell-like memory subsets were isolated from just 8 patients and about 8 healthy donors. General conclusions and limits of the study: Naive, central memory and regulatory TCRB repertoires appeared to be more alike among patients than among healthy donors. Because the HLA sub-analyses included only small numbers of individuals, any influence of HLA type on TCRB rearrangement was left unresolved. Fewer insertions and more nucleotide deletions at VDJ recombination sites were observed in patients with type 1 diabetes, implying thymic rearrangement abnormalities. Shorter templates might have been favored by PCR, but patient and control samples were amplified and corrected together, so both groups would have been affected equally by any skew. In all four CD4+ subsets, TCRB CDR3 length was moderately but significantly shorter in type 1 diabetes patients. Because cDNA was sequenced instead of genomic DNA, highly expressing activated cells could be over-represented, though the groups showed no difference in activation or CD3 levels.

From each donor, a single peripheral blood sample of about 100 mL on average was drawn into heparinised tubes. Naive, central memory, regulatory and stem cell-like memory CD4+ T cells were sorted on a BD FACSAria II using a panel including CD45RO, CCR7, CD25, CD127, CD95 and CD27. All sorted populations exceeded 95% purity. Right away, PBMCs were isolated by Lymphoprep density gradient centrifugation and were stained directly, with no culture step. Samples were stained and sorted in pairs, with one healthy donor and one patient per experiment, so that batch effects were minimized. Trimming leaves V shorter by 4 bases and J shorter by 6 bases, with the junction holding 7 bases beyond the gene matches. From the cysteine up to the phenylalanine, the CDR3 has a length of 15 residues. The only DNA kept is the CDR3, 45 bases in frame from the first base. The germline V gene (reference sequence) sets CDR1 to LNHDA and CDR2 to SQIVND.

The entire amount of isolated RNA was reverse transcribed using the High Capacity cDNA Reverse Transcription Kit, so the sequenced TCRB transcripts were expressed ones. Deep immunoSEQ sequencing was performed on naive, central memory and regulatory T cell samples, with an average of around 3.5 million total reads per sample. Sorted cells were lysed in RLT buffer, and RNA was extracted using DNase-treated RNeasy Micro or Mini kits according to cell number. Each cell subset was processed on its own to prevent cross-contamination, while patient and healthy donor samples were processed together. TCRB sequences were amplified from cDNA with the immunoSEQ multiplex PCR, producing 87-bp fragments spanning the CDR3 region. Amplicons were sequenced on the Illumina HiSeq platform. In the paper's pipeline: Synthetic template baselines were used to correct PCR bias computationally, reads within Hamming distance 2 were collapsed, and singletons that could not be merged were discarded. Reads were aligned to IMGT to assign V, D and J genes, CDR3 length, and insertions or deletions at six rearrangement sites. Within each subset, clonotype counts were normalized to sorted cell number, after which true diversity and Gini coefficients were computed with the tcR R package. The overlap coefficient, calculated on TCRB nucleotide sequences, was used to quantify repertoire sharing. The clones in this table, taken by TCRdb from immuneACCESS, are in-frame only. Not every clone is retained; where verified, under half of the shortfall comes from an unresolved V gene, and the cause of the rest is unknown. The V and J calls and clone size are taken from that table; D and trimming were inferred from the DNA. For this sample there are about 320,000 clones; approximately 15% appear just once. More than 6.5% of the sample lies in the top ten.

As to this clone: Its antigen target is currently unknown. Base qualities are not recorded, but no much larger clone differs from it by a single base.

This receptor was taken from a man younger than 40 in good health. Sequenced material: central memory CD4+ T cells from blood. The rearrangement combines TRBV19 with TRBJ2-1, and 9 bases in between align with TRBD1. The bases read TGTGCCAGTAGTAAGGACAGGGGATTGTCCAATGAGCAGTTCTTC. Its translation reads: CASSKDRGLSNEQFF.